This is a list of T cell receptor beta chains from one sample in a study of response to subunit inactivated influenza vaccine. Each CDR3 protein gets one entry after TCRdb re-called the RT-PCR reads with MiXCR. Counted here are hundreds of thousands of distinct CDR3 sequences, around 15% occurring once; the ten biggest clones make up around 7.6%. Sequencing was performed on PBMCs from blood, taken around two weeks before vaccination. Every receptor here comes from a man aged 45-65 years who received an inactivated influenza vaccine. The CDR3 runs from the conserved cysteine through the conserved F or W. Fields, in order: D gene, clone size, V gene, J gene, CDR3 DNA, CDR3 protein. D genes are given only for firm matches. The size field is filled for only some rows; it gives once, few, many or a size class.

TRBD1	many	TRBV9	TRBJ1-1	TGTGCCAGCAGCGCCCGACAGGGGCACACTGAAGCTTTCTTT	CASSARQGHTEAFF
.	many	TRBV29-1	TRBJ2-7	TGCAGCGTTCGAAACACCTACGAGCAGTACTTC	CSVRNTYEQYF
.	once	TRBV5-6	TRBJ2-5	TGTGCCAGCAGCTTGTGGGGCGCACAAGAGACCCATTACTTC	CASSLWGAQETHYF
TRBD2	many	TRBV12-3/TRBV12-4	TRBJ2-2	TGTGCCAGCCGGGGGGGCAGGCGAATAATCGCGAACACCGGGGAGCTGTTTTTT	CASRGGRRIIANTGELFF
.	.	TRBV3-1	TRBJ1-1	TGTGCCAGCTACCGGGGTGATGAAGCTTTCTTT	CASYRGDEAFF
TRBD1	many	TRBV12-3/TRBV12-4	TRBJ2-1	TGTGCCAGCAGTTCCCGGGACAGCCCCTACAATGAGCAGTTCTTC	CASSSRDSPYNEQFF
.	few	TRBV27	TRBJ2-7	TGTGCCAGCAGTTTATCACTATCCGGGACCTACGAGCAGTACTTC	CASSLSLSGTYEQYF
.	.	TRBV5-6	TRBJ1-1	TGTGCCAGCAGCTTGGAAAGGAATCGGGGACTCAGAAACACTGAAGCTTTCTTT	CASSLERNRGLRNTEAFF
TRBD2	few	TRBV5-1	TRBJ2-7	TGCGCCAGCAGCTCTAACCCCCGGGGGGGAGGCTACGAGCAGTACTTC	CASSSNPRGGGYEQYF
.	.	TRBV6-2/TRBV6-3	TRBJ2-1	TGTGCCAGCAGTTACCGGAAGGGGGGGACCCCCTACAATGAGCAGTTCTTC	CASSYRKGGTPYNEQFF
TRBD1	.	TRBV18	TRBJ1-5	TGTGCCAGCTCACCACTCAGGGGGCCTCAGCCCCAGCATTTT	CASSPLRGPQPQHF
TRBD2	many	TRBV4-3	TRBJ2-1	TGCGCCAGCAGCCAAGATGTCTTGCTAGCGGACTACAATGAGCAGTTCTTC	CASSQDVLLADYNEQFF
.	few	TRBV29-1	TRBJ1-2	TGCAGCGTTGTAGGCGGACCCGGGGGCTACACCTTC	CSVVGGPGGYTF
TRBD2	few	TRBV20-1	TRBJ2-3	TGCAGTGCTAGAGATATAGCGGGAGACGTCGTAGTGAATACGCAGTATTTT	CSARDIAGDVVVNTQYF
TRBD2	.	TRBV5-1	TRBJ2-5	TGCGCCAGCAGCTTGGTTCGTTGGGAGGGGGAGACCCAGTACTTC	CASSLVRWEGETQYF
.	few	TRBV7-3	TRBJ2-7	TGTGCCAGCAGCCCCGGGAACTCCTACGAGCAGTACTTC	CASSPGNSYEQYF
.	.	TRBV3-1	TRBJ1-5	TGTGCCAGCAGCCAAGTGGGGTACGGACAGCCCCAGCATTTT	CASSQVGYGQPQHF
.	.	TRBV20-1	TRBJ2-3	TGCAGTGCTAGCGTTGGGATCCCCACAGATACGCAGTATTTT	CSASVGIPTDTQYF
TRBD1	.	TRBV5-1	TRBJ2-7	TGCGCCAGCACCCTGGGGCCGACAGGGGGACACGAGCAGTACTTC	CASTLGPTGGHEQYF
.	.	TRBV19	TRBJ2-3	TGTGCCAGTAGTACCACAGGGTCCCCACCGTCAGATACGCAGTATTTT	CASSTTGSPPSDTQYF
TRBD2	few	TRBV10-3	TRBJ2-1	TGTGCCATCAAGAGTAGCGGGGGGGCCTACAATGAGCAGTTCTTC	CAIKSSGGAYNEQFF
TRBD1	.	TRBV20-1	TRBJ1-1	TGCAGTGCTAGAGGGGACAGGGGGCCTGAAGCTTTCTTT	CSARGDRGPEAFF